These 22 T cell receptor beta chains share one sample of origin, sequenced in a study of blood T cell repertoires in COVID-19. The assay was immunoSEQ multiplex PCR, and TCRdb's table has in-frame clones only and misses some. The sample includes some 300,000 clones, nearly 90% of them seen just once. Sequencing input: PBMCs or T cells enriched from blood (not recorded which). These TCRs come from a woman younger than 45 who had recovered from COVID-19.

V gene TRBV14 combines with J gene TRBJ2-3; 11 bases map to TRBD2. CDR1 is SGHDN and CDR2 is FVKESK in the germline V gene. Germline trimming cut 4 bases from V and 9 bases from J; bases unmatched to any gene: 9. The CDR3 consists of 15 residues. CDR3 region: CASSRRVAGGQTQYF. The CDR3 region has the DNA TGTGCCAGCAGCCGCCGGGTAGCGGGAGGGCAAACGCAGTATTTT.

This chain connects TRBV4-1 to TRBJ2-5; no reliable D call. Germline-derived CDR1 and CDR2 are MGHRA and YSYEKL. V lost 7 bases to trimming and J lost 2 bases, with 14 bases between them. This CDR3 comprises 14 residues. In nucleotides, the CDR3 is TGCGCCAGCAAGACTTACCCCTTTCAAGAGACCCAGTACTTC. Translation: CASKTYPFQETQYF.

The genes are TRBV28 and TRBJ1-2, with a weak D call TRBD1 (5 bases). The CDR3 is made up of 14 amino acids. Trimming took off 6 bases at V and 5 bases at J, with 16 bases between the two ends. Germline CDR1 and CDR2: MDHEN and SYDVKM. The CDR3 sequence: CASSPIRGFYGYTF. In DNA, the CDR3 is TGTGCCAGCAGCCCGATTAGGGGATTTTATGGCTACACCTTC.

V and J are TRBV7-9 and TRBJ1-1; D is uncertain. CDR1 is SEHNR and CDR2 is FQNEAQ in the germline V gene (reference sequence). The CDR3 length is 15 residues. Trimming removed 8 bases from V and 1 base from J, with 17 bases in between. The CDR3 DNA follows: TGTGCCAGCTTAATGGGCAACCCTAAGAACACTGAAGCTTTCTTT. Encoded protein: CASLMGNPKNTEAFF. Full variable domain (remainder filled in from reference TRBV7-9 and TRBJ1-1): DTGVSQNPRHKITKRGQNVTFRCDPISEHNRLYWYRQTLGQGPEFLTYFQNEAQLEKSRLLSDRFSAERPKGSFSTLEIQRTEQGDSAMYLCASLMGNPKNTEAFFGQGTRLTVV.

This clone was seen more than once but under ten times. This sequence joins TRBV10-3 and TRBJ1-1; D gene unclear. V was shortened by 9 bases and J by 3 bases, with 14 bases between the two germline ends. The CDR3 sequence is 13 residues long. The germline V gene has CDR1 ENHRY and CDR2 SYGVKD. The CDR3 DNA is TGTGCCATACGAGGGAGTGGGCACACTGAAGCTTTCTTT. This codes for CAIRGSGHTEAFF.

This chain uses TRBV7-2 with TRBJ2-3, with D possibly matching TRBD1 (6 bases). V shed 5 bases and J shed 2 bases, with 17 bases lying between them. Germline CDR1 and CDR2: SGHTA and FQGNSA. This CDR3 region has 16 residues. The CDR3 nucleotides are TGTGCCAGCAGCCGTAGCGCCAGGGGAAACACAGATACGCAGTATTTT. Its translation is CASSRSARGNTDTQYF.

The V call is TRBV6-6, the J call TRBJ2-3; D might be TRBD2 (6 bases). Trimming took 6 bases from V and 1 from J, leaving 26 bases between them. CDR3 size: 19 residues. CDR1 and CDR2 from the germline V gene are MNHNY and SVGAGI (reference sequence). In nucleotides, the CDR3 is TGTGCCAGCAGCTCCCGCCCCGGGAGTCATATTTCTCGCACAGATACGCAGTATTTT. As protein: CASSSRPGSHISRTDTQYF.

The CDR3 DNA is TGTGCCAGCAGCCAAGAGGGGGCACTCAATGAAAAACTGTTTTTT. Amino acid sequence: CASSQEGALNEKLFF. The chain has TRBV14 and TRBJ1-4; a possible D gene is TRBD1 (6 bases). The germline V gene encodes CDR1 SGHDN and CDR2 FVKESK. V was cut by 0 bases and J by 5 bases, with 10 bases left in between. CDR3 length: 15 amino acids.

This chain connects TRBV2 to TRBJ1-5; a possible D gene is TRBD1 (5 bases). The V gene's germline CDR1 is SNHLY and CDR2 FYNNEI. Trimming took off 7 bases at V and 4 bases at J, with 11 bases between the two ends. This CDR3 comprises 13 residues. The DNA for the CDR3 is TGTGCCAGCAAGTCTCAGGGTAATCAGCCCCAGCATTTT. Translated: CASKSQGNQPQHF.

The V gene is TRBV28, the J gene TRBJ2-7; a possible D gene is TRBD1 (5 bases). Germline V CDR1 and CDR2: MDHEN, SYDVKM. This CDR3 contains 16 residues. V was shortened by 2 bases and J by 2 bases, with 16 bases between the two germline ends. CDR3 coding DNA: TGTGCCAGCAGTTTACCAGTCAGGGCCTTAACCTACGAGCAGTACTTC. Translation: CASSLPVRALTYEQYF. Filled out from reference TRBV28 and TRBJ2-7, the complete variable domain reads DVKVTQSSRYLVKRTGEKVFLECVQDMDHENMFWYRQDPGLGLRLIYFSYDVKMKEKGDIPEGYSVSREKKERFSLILESASTNQTSMYLCASSLPVRALTYEQYFGPGTRLTVT.

This rearrangement joins TRBV4-1 to TRBJ2-7, with 7 bases lining up with TRBD2. J gave up 0 bases and V 4 bases, and 12 bases lay outside the gene matches. The CDR3 totals 17 residues. CDR1 MGHRA and CDR2 YSYEKL come from the germline V gene. Written as DNA, the CDR3 is TGCGCCAGCAGCCGAGCCTTACGGGGGGTCAGCTCCTACGAGCAGTACTTC. This sequence encodes CASSRALRGVSSYEQYF.

The CDR3 protein is CASSLGTSTNTGELFF. In DNA form, the CDR3 reads TGCGCCAGCAGCCTGGGGACTAGCACGAACACCGGGGAGCTGTTTTTT. This sequence joins TRBV5-1 and TRBJ2-2; 9 nucleotides align to TRBD2. With 4 bases clipped from V and 0 bases from J, the junction kept 4 bases outside the gene matches. Looked up from germline, CDR1 is SGHRS and CDR2 is YFSETQ. The CDR3 runs to 16 residues.

The genes are TRBV27 and TRBJ1-6; 8 nucleotides line up with TRBD1. The CDR3 totals 14 residues. The germline CDR1 and CDR2 sequences are MNHEY and SMNVEV (reference sequence). V lost 5 bases to trimming and J lost 7 bases; unmatched junction nucleotides: 4. The DNA for the CDR3 is TGTGCCAGCAGTCGACAGGGGAACAATTCACCCCTCCACTTT. Amino acids: CASSRQGNNSPLHF.

In its sample, this clone was seen once. The V call is TRBV19, the J call TRBJ1-1, with 9 bases that match TRBD1. In germline, CDR1 is LNHDA, CDR2 SQIVND (reference sequence). V was pared by 5 bases and J by 10 bases, with 14 bases of the junction left unmatched. This CDR3 is built from 15 residues. CDR3: CASSPNRGRVDGAFF. The CDR3 bases are TGTGCCAGTAGTCCTAACAGGGGGCGCGTAGATGGAGCTTTCTTT.

The chain recombines TRBV2 with TRBJ2-2; 7 nucleotides agree with TRBD2. CDR1 is SNHLY, CDR2 FYNNEI, per germline. J lost 0 bases, V lost 1 base, and 5 bases had no gene match. This CDR3 is built from 17 residues. The CDR3 nucleotides are TGTGCCAGCAGTGAAGACCTGCTAGCGGCGAACACCGGGGAGCTGTTTTTT. Its translation: CASSEDLLAANTGELFF.

This clone was counted once. V and J are TRBV28 and TRBJ1-1; tentative D call: TRBD1 (5 bases). Germline V gene lookup returns CDR1 MDHEN and CDR2 SYDVKM. The CDR3 is 11 amino acids. V shed 6 bases and J shed 11 bases, with 13 bases lying between them. CDR3 residues: CASRSGGAAFF. CDR3 nucleotide sequence: TGTGCCAGCAGAAGTGGAGGGGCGGCTTTCTTT.

The gene calls are TRBV3-1 (or the pseudogene TRBV3-2) and TRBJ1-2; 8 positions agree with TRBD1. V dropped 0 bases and J dropped 3; count of bases not matched to a gene: 6. This CDR3 has 16 residues. Germline V gene data show CDR1 as LGHDT and CDR2 as YNNKEL (reference sequence). Here the CDR3 DNA reads TGTGCCAGCAGCCAAGAGGACAGGGCTTGGTACTATGGCTACACCTTC. It encodes CASSQEDRAWYYGYTF.

CDR3 nucleotides: TGTGCCAGCAATCTCGTCGGGAACACTGAAGCTTTCTTT. Its translation: CASNLVGNTEAFF. The chain carries TRBV28 and TRBJ1-1; D remains ambiguous. Trimming removed 7 bases at V and 1 base at J, with 10 bases between. The CDR3 has 13 amino acids. Germline values: CDR1 MDHEN, CDR2 SYDVKM.

CDR3 residues: CASSFPHTGQRKQPQHF. In DNA, the CDR3 is TGTGCCAGCAGTTTCCCCCACACAGGACAAAGGAAACAGCCCCAGCATTTT. The chain has TRBV27 and TRBJ1-5, with D possibly TRBD1 on 5 matching bases. V lost 3 bases and J 7 bases, leaving 22 bases between the germline ends. Germline CDR1 and CDR2: MNHEY and SMNVEV (reference sequence). CDR3 length equals 17 residues.

V usage is TRBV19 and J usage is TRBJ1-5; 7 bases align to TRBD1. The V gene's germline CDR1 is LNHDA and CDR2 SQIVND (reference sequence). The CDR3 has 13 amino acids. V shed 8 bases, J shed 7 bases, and the junction held 8 bases outside the gene matches. This CDR3 reads CASGDRVGQPQHF. The CDR3 DNA follows: TGTGCCAGTGGCGACAGGGTTGGCCAGCCCCAGCATTTT.

V gene TRBV21-1 combines with J gene TRBJ2-3; the DNA was not used to check the table's D call, TRBD1. TRBV21-1 is given as a pseudogene. The CDR3 is 17 amino acids. This CDR3 is CASSTLIGAERTDTQYF. The DNA for the CDR3 is TGTGCCAGCAGCACCCTCATTGGGGCCGAGCGCACAGATACGCAGTATTTT.

This clone occurred a few times. The genes are TRBV18 and TRBJ1-2, with 7 bases matching TRBD1. CDR1 is KGHSH, CDR2 LQKENI, per germline. The CDR3 has 15 amino acids. V was pared by 0 bases and J by 7 bases, with 8 bases of the junction left unmatched. The CDR3 protein is CASSPPSRDSGGYTF. CDR3 DNA: TGTGCCAGCTCACCACCATCCCGGGACAGTGGTGGCTACACCTTC.